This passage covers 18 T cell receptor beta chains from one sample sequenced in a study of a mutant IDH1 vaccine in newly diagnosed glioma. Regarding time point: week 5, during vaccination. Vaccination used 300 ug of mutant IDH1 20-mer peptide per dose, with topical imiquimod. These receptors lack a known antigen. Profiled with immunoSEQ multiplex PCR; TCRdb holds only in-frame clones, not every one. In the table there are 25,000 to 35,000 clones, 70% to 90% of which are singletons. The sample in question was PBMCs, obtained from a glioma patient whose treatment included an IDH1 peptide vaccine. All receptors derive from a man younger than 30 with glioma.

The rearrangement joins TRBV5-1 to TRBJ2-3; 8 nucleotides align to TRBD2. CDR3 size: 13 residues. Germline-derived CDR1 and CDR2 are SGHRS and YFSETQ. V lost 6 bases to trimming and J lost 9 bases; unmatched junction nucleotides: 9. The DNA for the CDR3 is TGCGCCAGCATTGGGACTAGTCTTGGGACGCAGTATTTT. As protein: CASIGTSLGTQYF.

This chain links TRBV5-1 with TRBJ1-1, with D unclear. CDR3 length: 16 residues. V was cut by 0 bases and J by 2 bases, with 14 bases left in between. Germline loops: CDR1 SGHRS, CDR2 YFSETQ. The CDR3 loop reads CASSLAHTISNTEAFF. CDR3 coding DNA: TGCGCCAGCAGCTTGGCCCACACAATAAGTAACACTGAAGCTTTCTTT.

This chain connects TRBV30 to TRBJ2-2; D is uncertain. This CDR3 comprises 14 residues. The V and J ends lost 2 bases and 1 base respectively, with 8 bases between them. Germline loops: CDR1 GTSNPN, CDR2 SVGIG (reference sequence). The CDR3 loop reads CAWSRAVNTGELFF. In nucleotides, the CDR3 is TGTGCCTGGAGTCGGGCAGTGAACACCGGGGAGCTGTTTTTT. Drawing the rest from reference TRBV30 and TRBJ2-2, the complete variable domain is SQTIHQWPATLVQPVGSPLSLECTVEGTSNPNLYWYRQAAGRGLQLLFYSVGIGQISSEVPQNLSASRPQDRQFILSSKKLLLSDSGFYLCAWSRAVNTGELFFGEGSRLTVL.

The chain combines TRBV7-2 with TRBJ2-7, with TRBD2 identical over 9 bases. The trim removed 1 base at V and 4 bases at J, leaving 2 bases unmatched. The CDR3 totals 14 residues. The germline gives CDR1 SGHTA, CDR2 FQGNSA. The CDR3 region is CASSLGLAVYEQYF. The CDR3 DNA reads TGTGCCAGCAGCTTAGGACTAGCGGTTTACGAGCAGTACTTC.

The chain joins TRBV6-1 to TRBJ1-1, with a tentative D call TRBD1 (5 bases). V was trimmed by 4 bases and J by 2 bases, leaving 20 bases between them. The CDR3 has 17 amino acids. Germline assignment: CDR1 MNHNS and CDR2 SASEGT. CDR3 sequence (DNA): TGTGCCAGCAGTGGGGCGCGCCGGGGGAAGGGTAACACTGAAGCTTTCTTT. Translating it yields CASSGARRGKGNTEAFF.

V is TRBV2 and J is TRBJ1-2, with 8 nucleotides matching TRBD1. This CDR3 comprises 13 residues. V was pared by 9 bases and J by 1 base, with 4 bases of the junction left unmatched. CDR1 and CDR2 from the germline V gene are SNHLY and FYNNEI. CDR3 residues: CARTRGLNYGYTF. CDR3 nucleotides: TGTGCCAGAACCAGGGGGCTTAACTATGGCTACACCTTC.

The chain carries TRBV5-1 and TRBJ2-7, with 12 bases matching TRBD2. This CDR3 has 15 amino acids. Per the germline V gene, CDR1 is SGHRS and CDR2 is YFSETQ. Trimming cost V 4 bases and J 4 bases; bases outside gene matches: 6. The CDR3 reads CASSPLTSGSYEQYF. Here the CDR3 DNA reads TGCGCCAGCAGCCCTCTGACTAGCGGGAGTTACGAGCAGTACTTC.

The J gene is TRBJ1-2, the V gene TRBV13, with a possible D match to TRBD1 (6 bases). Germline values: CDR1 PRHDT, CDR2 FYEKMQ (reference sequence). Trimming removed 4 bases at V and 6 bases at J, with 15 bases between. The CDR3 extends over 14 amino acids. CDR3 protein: CASSSGAEDDGYTF. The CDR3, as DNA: TGTGCCAGCAGCTCAGGGGCGGAGGACGATGGCTACACCTTC.

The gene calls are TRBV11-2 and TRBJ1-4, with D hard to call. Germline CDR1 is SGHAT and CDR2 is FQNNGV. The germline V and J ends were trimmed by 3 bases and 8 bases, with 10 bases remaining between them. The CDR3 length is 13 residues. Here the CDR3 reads CASSLDVREKLFF. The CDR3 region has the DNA TGTGCCAGCAGCTTGGATGTTAGAGAAAAACTGTTTTTT.

DNA for the CDR3: TGTGCCAGCAGCGGGGTTCGGACCTACGAGCAGTACTTC. Translating gives CASSGVRTYEQYF. J is TRBJ2-7 and V is TRBV11-2; D is ambiguous. Per germline, CDR1 SGHAT and CDR2 FQNNGV. The CDR3 extends over 13 amino acids. V was pared by 5 bases and J by 2 bases, with 10 bases between.

Here the CDR3 DNA reads TGTGCCAGCGGCCCCGTCGAGGGAAGGGCCACTGAAGCTTTCTTT. Protein sequence: CASGPVEGRATEAFF. The chain is built from TRBV7-9 and TRBJ1-1; D call uncertain. CDR1 and CDR2 (germline): SEHNR, FQNEAQ (reference sequence). Trimming shortened V by 8 bases and J by 4 bases, and 20 bases separated the two germline ends. This CDR3 contains 15 residues.

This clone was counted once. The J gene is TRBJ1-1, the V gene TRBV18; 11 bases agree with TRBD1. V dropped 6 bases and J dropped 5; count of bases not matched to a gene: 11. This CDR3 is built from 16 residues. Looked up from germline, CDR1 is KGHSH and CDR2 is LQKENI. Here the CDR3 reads CASSSGQGVLGTEAFF. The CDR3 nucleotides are TGTGCCAGCTCCTCGGGACAGGGGGTTTTAGGGACTGAAGCTTTCTTT.

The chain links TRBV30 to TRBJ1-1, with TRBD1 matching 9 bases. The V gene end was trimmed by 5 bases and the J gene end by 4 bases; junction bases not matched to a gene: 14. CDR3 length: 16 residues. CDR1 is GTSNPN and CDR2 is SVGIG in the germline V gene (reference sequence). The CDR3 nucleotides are TGTGCCTGGGTTGGACAGGGGAGGATGCGGGGCACTGAAGCTTTCTTT. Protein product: CAWVGQGRMRGTEAFF.

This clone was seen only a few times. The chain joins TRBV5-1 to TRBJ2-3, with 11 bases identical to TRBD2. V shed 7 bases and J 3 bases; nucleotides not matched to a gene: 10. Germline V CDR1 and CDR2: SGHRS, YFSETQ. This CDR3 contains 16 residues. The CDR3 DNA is TGCGCCAGCGGCTCTACTAGCGGGAGCATAACAGATACGCAGTATTTT. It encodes CASGSTSGSITDTQYF. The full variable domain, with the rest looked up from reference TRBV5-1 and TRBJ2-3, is KAGVTQTPRYLIKTRGQQVTLSCSPISGHRSVSWYQQTPGQGLQFLFEYFSETQRNKGNFPGRFSGRQFSNSRSEMNVSTLELGDSALYLCASGSTSGSITDTQYFGPGTRLTVL.

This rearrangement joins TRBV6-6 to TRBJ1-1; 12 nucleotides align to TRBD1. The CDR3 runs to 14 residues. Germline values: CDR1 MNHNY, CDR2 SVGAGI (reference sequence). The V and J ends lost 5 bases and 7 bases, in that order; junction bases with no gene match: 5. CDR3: CASSRGQGANEAFF. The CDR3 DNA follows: TGTGCCAGCAGTCGGGGACAGGGGGCGAATGAAGCTTTCTTT.

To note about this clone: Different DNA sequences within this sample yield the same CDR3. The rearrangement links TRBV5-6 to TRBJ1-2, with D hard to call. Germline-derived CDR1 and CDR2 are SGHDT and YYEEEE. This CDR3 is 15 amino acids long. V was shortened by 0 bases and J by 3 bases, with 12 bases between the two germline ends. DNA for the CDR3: TGTGCCAGCAGCTTGGCGTCAGGCGGACACTATGGCTACACCTTC. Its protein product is CASSLASGGHYGYTF.

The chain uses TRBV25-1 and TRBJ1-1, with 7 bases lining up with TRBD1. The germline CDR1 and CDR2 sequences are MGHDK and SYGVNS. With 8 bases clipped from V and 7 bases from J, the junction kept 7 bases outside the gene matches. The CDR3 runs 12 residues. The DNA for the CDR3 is TGTGCCAGCTCAGGGACAGTATTTGAAGCTTTCTTT. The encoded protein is CASSGTVFEAFF. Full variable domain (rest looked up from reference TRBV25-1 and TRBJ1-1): EADIYQTPRYLVIGTGKKITLECSQTMGHDKMYWYQQDPGMELHLIHYSYGVNSTEKGDLSSESTVSRIRTEHFPLTLESARPSHTSQYLCASSGTVFEAFFGQGTRLTVV.

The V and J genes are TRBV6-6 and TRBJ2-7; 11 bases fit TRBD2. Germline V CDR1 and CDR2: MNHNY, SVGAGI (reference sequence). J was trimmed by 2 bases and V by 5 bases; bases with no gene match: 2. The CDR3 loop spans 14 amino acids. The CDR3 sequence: CASSLAGGTYEQYF. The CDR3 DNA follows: TGTGCCAGCAGTCTAGCGGGAGGTACCTACGAGCAGTACTTC.